Listed below are T cell receptor beta chains from one sample, sequenced in a study of blood T cell repertoires in COVID-19. Using immunoSEQ multiplex PCR, the repertoire was profiled, and TCRdb retains in-frame clones only, with some absent. The table has approximately 270,000 clones, roughly 91% seen once. The specimen was peripheral blood. All receptors come from a man aged 25 to 40 with acute or convalescent COVID-19. The CDR3 runs from the conserved cysteine through the conserved F or W. A D gene is named only where the DNA matches it firmly. A row's size may be missing; if present it is once, few, many or a size class.

D gene: NA
V gene: TRBV6-5
J gene: TRBJ2-7
clone size: NA
CDR3 protein: CASSILTIPTYEQYF
CDR3 DNA: TGTGCCAGCAGTATCTTGACAATCCCGACCTACGAGCAGTACTTC

D gene: TRBD1
V gene: TRBV11-1
J gene: TRBJ1-2
clone size: NA
CDR3 protein: CASSLGQDYGYTF
CDR3 DNA: TGTGCCAGCAGTCTTGGACAGGACTATGGCTACACCTTC

D gene: TRBD1
V gene: TRBV29-1
J gene: TRBJ2-7
clone size: NA
CDR3 protein: CSVPGQGGYEQYF
CDR3 DNA: TGCAGCGTTCCGGGACAGGGGGGCTACGAGCAGTACTTC

D gene: NA
V gene: TRBV9
J gene: TRBJ1-2
clone size: few
CDR3 protein: CASSVDSAGYGYTF
CDR3 DNA: TGTGCCAGCAGCGTAGACAGTGCTGGCTATGGCTACACCTTC

D gene: TRBD2
V gene: TRBV25-1
J gene: TRBJ2-1
clone size: NA
CDR3 protein: CASSDTGGGAINEQFF
CDR3 DNA: TGTGCCAGCAGTGATACGGGCGGGGGGGCTATCAATGAGCAGTTCTTC

D gene: NA
V gene: TRBV29-1
J gene: TRBJ2-7
clone size: NA
CDR3 protein: CSVRGGGGHYEQYF
CDR3 DNA: TGCAGCGTCCGAGGCGGAGGAGGCCACTACGAGCAGTACTTC

D gene: TRBD2
V gene: TRBV7-9
J gene: TRBJ2-1
clone size: NA
CDR3 protein: CASSREVEQFF
CDR3 DNA: TGTGCCAGCAGTCGGGAGGTTGAGCAGTTCTTC

D gene: NA
V gene: TRBV7-9
J gene: TRBJ1-5
clone size: few
CDR3 protein: CASSLGGDQPQHF
CDR3 DNA: TGTGCCAGCAGCTTAGGGGGGGATCAGCCCCAGCATTTT

D gene: TRBD1
V gene: TRBV11-3
J gene: TRBJ1-1
clone size: NA
CDR3 protein: CASSRGTANTEAFF
CDR3 DNA: TGTGCCAGCAGCCGGGGGACAGCGAACACTGAAGCTTTCTTT

D gene: TRBD1
V gene: TRBV27
J gene: TRBJ2-1
clone size: few
CDR3 protein: CASSTGQGFSYNEQFF
CDR3 DNA: TGTGCCAGCAGTACAGGACAGGGTTTCTCCTACAATGAGCAGTTCTTC

D gene: NA
V gene: TRBV23-1
J gene: TRBJ1-1
clone size: NA
CDR3 protein: CASSQSRQVNTEAFF
CDR3 DNA: TGCGCCAGCAGTCAATCTCGTCAGGTGAACACTGAAGCTTTCTTT

D gene: NA
V gene: TRBV5-1
J gene: TRBJ1-2
clone size: NA
CDR3 protein: CASSLEQGTYGYTF
CDR3 DNA: TGCGCCAGCAGCTTGGAGCAGGGAACCTATGGCTACACCTTC